The T cell receptor (beta chain) described here comes from a study of blood T cells in healthy people across ages. The authors ran a second PCR of 7 to 11 cycles using a sample-barcoded 5' primer and a J-beta primer mix. Each of the samples gave a minimum of 3 million paired-end reads that contained CDR3. TCRdb reprocessed the 5' RACE reads via MiXCR and lists one record per CDR3 protein. The sample carries around 1,700,000 distinct CDR3 sequences, 28% recorded once. The CDR3 runs 17 residues. The V gene's germline CDR1 is SGHVS and CDR2 FQNEAQ. The trim removed 1 base at V and 7 bases at J, leaving 8 bases unmatched.

The chain uses TRBV7-8 and TRBJ2-3; 13 nucleotides align to TRBD2. The sample taken for sequencing was blood. This TCR was recovered from a woman in her twenties or thirties in good health. The chain's CDR3 is CASSLDLLAGGPNTQYF. The CDR3 nucleotides are TGTGCCAGCAGCTTAGACCTACTAGCGGGAGGGCCGAATACGCAGTATTTT. Drawing the rest from reference TRBV7-8 and TRBJ2-3, the complete variable domain is GAGVSQSPRYKVAKRGQDVALRCDPISGHVSLFWYQQALGQGPEFLTYFQNEAQLDKSGLPSDRFFAERPEGSVSTLKIQRTQQEDSAVYLCASSLDLLAGGPNTQYFGPGTRLTVL.